Here is one T cell receptor beta chain with its context. The data derive from a study of blood T cell repertoires in COVID-19. Background on the study: The United States, Italy and Spain supplied acute and convalescent COVID-19 samples.

In the authors' methods: Estimation of nucleated cell counts was performed using reference gene primer amplification. Measured with immunoSEQ multiplex PCR; TCRdb has only the in-frame clones, and not every one. The DNA gave D and trimming, while V, J and clone size come from that table. Of approximately 190,000 clones in the sample, roughly 80% were seen once. CDR3 size: 18 residues. V shed 0 bases and J shed 3 bases, with 20 bases lying between them. Germline CDR1 MGHRA, CDR2 YSYEKL. The sequence was obtained from a woman in her thirties or forties with acute or convalescent COVID-19. Source material: peripheral blood. This chain connects TRBV4-1 to TRBJ1-2; perhaps TRBD1 as D (6 bases). CDR3 DNA: TGCGCCAGCAGCCAAGATACGCCAGGGGCTCCAATCGACTATGGCTACACCTTC. Translated: CASSQDTPGAPIDYGYTF.